The 11 T cell receptor beta chains presented below share a single source sample, sequenced in a study of control samples from healthy donors and cancer patients (dated by TCRdb to 2020 to 2021). The library came from the immunoSEQ multiplex PCR assay. TCRdb re-hosts the immuneACCESS table, in-frame sequences only. Its copies lack some clones; in the studies checked, an unresolved V gene accounts for under half of them, and the cause for the rest is not known. A total of about 190,000 clones appear in this sample, 90% to 95% of them only once. The top ten clones comprise about 1.6% of the sample. Sequenced: blood. Receptor source: a man aged 18 to 35 in good health.

With respect to this clone: Distinct nucleotide sequences in the sample also encode this CDR3. For the CDR3, the DNA is TGTGCCAGCAGCGTAGGGACTAGCGGGGGGGCCGGTTTAAGGTATACGCAGTATTTT. It is translated as CASSVGTSGGAGLRYTQYF. V usage is TRBV9 and J usage is TRBJ2-3; 15 bases map to TRBD2. CDR3 size: 19 residues. The V segment lost 0 bases and the J segment 7 bases; nucleotides outside the gene matches: 12. CDR1 and CDR2 from the germline V gene are SGDLS and YYNGEE. Supplemented by reference TRBV9 and TRBJ2-3, the full variable domain reads DSGVTQTPKHLITATGQRVTLRCSPRSGDLSVYWYQQSLDQGLQFLIQYYNGEERAKGNILERFSAQQFPDLHSELNLSSLELGDSALYFCASSVGTSGGAGLRYTQYFGPGTRLTVL.

This chain joins TRBV2 and TRBJ1-1; TRBD1 aligns across 12 bases. Germline lookup yields CDR1 SNHLY and CDR2 FYNNEI. This CDR3 region has 16 residues. After removal of 8 bases from V and 5 bases from J, the junction contained 12 bases not matched to a gene. CDR3 DNA: TGTGCCAGCCTACTCGGGACAGGGGGCAGAGGGACTGAAGCTTTCTTT. Amino acid sequence: CASLLGTGGRGTEAFF.

V and J are TRBV28 and TRBJ2-7; TRBD1 agrees at 7 bases. This CDR3 has 15 residues. Per germline, CDR1 MDHEN and CDR2 SYDVKM. V was pared by 4 bases and J by 5 bases, with 11 bases of the junction left unmatched. CDR3 bases: TGTGCCAGCAGTTCATCCTCGACAGGGCCCCACGAGCAGTACTTC. It specifies CASSSSSTGPHEQYF.

The rearrangement links TRBV5-4 to TRBJ1-3, with a possible D match to TRBD1 (6 bases). Germline lookup yields CDR1 SGHNT and CDR2 YYREEE (reference sequence). The CDR3 spans 16 residues. The germline V and J ends were trimmed by 4 bases and 1 base, with 15 bases remaining between them. CDR3 in DNA: TGTGCCAGCAGCCCCGGGGGGGGGCAGTCTGGAAACACCATATATTTT. It yields the protein CASSPGGGQSGNTIYF.

This clone showed up just once. The V gene is TRBV2, the J gene TRBJ2-2; TRBD1 matches 8 bases. The CDR3 spans 14 residues. Germline V gene data show CDR1 as SNHLY and CDR2 as FYNNEI. V was pared by 6 bases and J by 8 bases, with 8 bases of the junction left unmatched. CDR3 DNA sequence: TGTGCCAGCAGGGACAGGGTGGTTTCTGGGGAGCTGTTTTTT. Protein product: CASRDRVVSGELFF.

This chain joins TRBV28 and TRBJ1-2; no firm D call. V lost 6 bases, J lost 10 bases, and 21 bases lay in between. This CDR3 spans 14 amino acids. Germline V gives CDR1 MDHEN, CDR2 SYDVKM. CDR3: CASSRARLLPDYTF. DNA of the CDR3: TGTGCCAGCAGCCGCGCCCGCCTCCTCCCTGACTACACCTTC.

As regards this clone: Other DNA sequences within the sample encode an identical CDR3. The chain uses TRBV24-1 and TRBJ1-5, with D unresolved. V dropped 1 base and J dropped 4 bases, with 4 bases sitting between them. CDR1 is KGHDR, CDR2 SFDVKD, per germline. This CDR3 has 13 residues. In nucleotides, the CDR3 is TGTGCCACCAGTGATTTAGGGAATCAGCCCCAGCATTTT. This encodes CATSDLGNQPQHF.

This chain joins TRBV9 and TRBJ2-3; D is ambiguous. V was clipped by 0 bases and J by 5 bases, with 7 bases between them. Germline V gene data show CDR1 as SGDLS and CDR2 as YYNGEE. The CDR3 consists of 13 residues. This CDR3 is CASSVGSEDTQYF. The CDR3 coding sequence is TGTGCCAGCAGCGTAGGCTCAGAAGATACGCAGTATTTT. The complete variable domain, with remaining parts taken from reference TRBV9 and TRBJ2-3, reads DSGVTQTPKHLITATGQRVTLRCSPRSGDLSVYWYQQSLDQGLQFLIQYYNGEERAKGNILERFSAQQFPDLHSELNLSSLELGDSALYFCASSVGSEDTQYFGPGTRLTVL.

V usage is TRBV7-2 and J usage is TRBJ2-1, with D perhaps matching TRBD2 (7 bases). V lost 5 bases and J 8 bases, leaving 19 bases between the germline ends. The CDR3 runs to 15 residues. Germline CDR1 SGHTA, CDR2 FQGNSA. The CDR3 spells CASSPGWGGIDEQFF. The CDR3 coding sequence is TGTGCCAGCAGCCCGGGGTGGGGGGGCATCGATGAGCAGTTCTTC.

The CDR3 is CASRLTGVTEAFF. Here the CDR3 DNA reads TGTGCCAGCAGACTAACAGGGGTCACTGAAGCTTTCTTT. The chain recombines TRBV7-2 with TRBJ1-1; 7 bases match TRBD1. The CDR3 has 13 residues. After removal of 6 bases from V and 4 bases from J, the junction contained 5 bases not matched to a gene. Germline CDR1 reads SGHTA; CDR2 reads FQGNSA. Together with reference TRBV7-2 and TRBJ1-1, the CDR3 gives the full variable domain: GAGVSQSPSNKVTEKGKDVELRCDPISGHTALYWYRQSLGQGLEFLIYFQGNSAPDKSGLPSDRFSAERTGGSVSTLTIQRTQQEDSAVYLCASRLTGVTEAFFGQGTRLTVV.

The chain carries TRBV30 and TRBJ1-1; 7 nucleotides agree with TRBD1. V shed 0 bases, J shed 6 bases, and the junction held 4 bases outside the gene matches. The CDR3 is made up of 13 amino acids. The V gene's germline CDR1 is GTSNPN and CDR2 SVGIG (reference sequence). The CDR3 coding sequence is TGTGCCTGGAGTGTACATCAGGGGGCTGAAGCTTTCTTT. It translates to CAWSVHQGAEAFF.